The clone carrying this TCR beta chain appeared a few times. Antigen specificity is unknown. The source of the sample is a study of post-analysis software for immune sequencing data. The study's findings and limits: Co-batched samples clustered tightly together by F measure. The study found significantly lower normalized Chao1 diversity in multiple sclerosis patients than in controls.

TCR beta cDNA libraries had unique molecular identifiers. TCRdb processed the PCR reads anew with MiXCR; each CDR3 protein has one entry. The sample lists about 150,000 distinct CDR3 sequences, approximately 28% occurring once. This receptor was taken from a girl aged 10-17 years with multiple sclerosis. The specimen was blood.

CDR3 region: CASSLEPSGLADNEQFF. CDR3 coding DNA: TGCGCCAGCAGCCTGGAGCCCTCGGGACTAGCGGACAATGAGCAGTTCTTC. V gene TRBV5-1 combines with J gene TRBJ2-1; 11 nucleotides line up with TRBD2. The V gene end was trimmed by 4 bases and the J gene end by 5 bases; junction bases not matched to a gene: 11. Looked up from germline, CDR1 is SGHRS and CDR2 is YFSETQ. This CDR3 comprises 17 residues.